This TCR beta chain was identified in a study of T cell responses to AZD1222 COVID-19 vaccine. Findings and limits, study-wide: Targeting of unmutated variant regions was reportedly seen in nearly half of spike-specific TCRs. Among vaccine-associated CD4 TCRs, coverage spanned spike, with dominance at 160-218 and 743-854.

The CDR3 is 14 residues long. Between the trimmed V and J ends, which lost 2 bases and 4 bases, there was a span of 11 bases. From germline, CDR1 is MNHEY and CDR2 SMNVEV (reference sequence). As regards this clone: What it binds is not known.

TCRdb's table, derived via immunoSEQ multiplex PCR, lists solely in-frame clones and lacks some. Among 100,000 to 150,000 clones listed, 86% were seen once. The sequencing used peripheral blood, collected on day 0 of AZD1222 vaccination. The J gene is TRBJ1-1, the V gene TRBV27; D ambiguous. The TCR originated in an adult in good health. CDR3 sequence reads: CASSLINSGTEAFF. As DNA, the CDR3 is TGTGCCAGCAGTTTAATAAACTCGGGCACTGAAGCTTTCTTT.